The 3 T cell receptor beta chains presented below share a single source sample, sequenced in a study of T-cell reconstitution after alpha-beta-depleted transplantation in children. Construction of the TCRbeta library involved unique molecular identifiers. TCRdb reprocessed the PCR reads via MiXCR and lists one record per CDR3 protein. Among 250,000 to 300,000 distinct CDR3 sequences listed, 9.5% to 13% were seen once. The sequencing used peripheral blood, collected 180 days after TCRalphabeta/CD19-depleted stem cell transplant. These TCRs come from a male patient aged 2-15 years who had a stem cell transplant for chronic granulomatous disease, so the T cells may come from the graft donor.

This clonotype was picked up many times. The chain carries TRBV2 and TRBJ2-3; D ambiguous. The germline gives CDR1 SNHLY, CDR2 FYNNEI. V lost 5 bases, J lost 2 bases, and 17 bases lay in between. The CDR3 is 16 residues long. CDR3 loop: CASSRPRISDTDTQYF. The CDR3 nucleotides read TGTGCCAGCAGTCGCCCGAGGATTAGTGACACAGATACGCAGTATTTT.

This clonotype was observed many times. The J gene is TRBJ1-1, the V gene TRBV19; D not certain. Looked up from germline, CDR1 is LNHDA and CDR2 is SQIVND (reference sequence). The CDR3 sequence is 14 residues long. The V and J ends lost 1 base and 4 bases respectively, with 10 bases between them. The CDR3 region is CASSIVGSGTEAFF. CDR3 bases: TGTGCCAGTAGTATAGTAGGGTCGGGCACTGAAGCTTTCTTT.

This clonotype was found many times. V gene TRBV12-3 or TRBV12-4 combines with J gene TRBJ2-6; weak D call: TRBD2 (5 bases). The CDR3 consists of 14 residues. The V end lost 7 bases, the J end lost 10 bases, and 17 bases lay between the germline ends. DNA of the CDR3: TGTGCCAGCATCTCCCCAGGACTCCCAAACGTCCTGACTTTC. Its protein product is CASISPGLPNVLTF.